These T cell receptor beta chains were read from a single sample in a study of T-cell reconstitution after alpha-beta-depleted transplantation in children. One entry per CDR3 protein results from TCRdb running MiXCR on the PCR reads. Among roughly 500,000 distinct CDR3 sequences listed, 15% to 20% were seen once. The sequencing used PBMCs from the stem cell graft donor, collected from the stem cell graft. The receptors originated from a human donor who donated a stem cell graft to a child with acute lymphoblastic leukemia. CDR3s include the opening cysteine and the closing phenylalanine or tryptophan. The order of the fields is J gene, clone size, D gene, V gene, CDR3 protein, CDR3 DNA. D genes are given only for firm matches. Not all rows give a size; the values are once, few, many and, for expanded clones, a class.

>TRBJ1-1|NA|NA|TRBV27
CASSLGAPTEAFF
TGTGCCAGCAGTTTGGGGGCGCCCACTGAAGCTTTCTTT
>TRBJ1-2|NA|TRBD1|TRBV27
CASSSRTGWGYGYTF
TGTGCCAGCAGTTCTAGGACAGGGTGGGGCTATGGCTACACCTTC
>TRBJ2-7|few|NA|TRBV5-1
CASSLIRTVRFSYEQYF
TGCGCCAGCAGCTTGATTCGGACAGTTAGGTTCTCCTACGAGCAGTACTTC
>TRBJ2-7|NA|NA|TRBV2
CASSEAGQDPYEQYF
TGTGCCAGCAGTGAAGCAGGCCAGGATCCTTACGAGCAGTACTTC
>TRBJ2-3|NA|TRBD2|TRBV3-1
CASSQDQPGLAGLTDTQYF
TGTGCCAGCAGCCAAGATCAACCCGGACTAGCGGGGCTCACAGATACGCAGTATTTT
>TRBJ1-5|few|NA|TRBV6-1
CASSEGSWSNQPQHF
TGTGCCAGCAGTGAAGGCTCTTGGAGCAATCAGCCCCAGCATTTT
>TRBJ2-5|NA|NA|TRBV5-1
CASSLAGARLETQYF
TGCGCCAGCAGCTTGGCCGGGGCTAGGCTGGAGACCCAGTACTTC
>TRBJ2-7|few|NA|TRBV21-1
CAGSGTGAYEQYF
TGTGCCGGGAGCGGGACAGGGGCCTACGAGCAGTACTTC
>TRBJ2-7|NA|NA|TRBV7-9
CASSFGPGKKSRYEQYF
NA
>TRBJ1-2|few|NA|TRBV20-1
CSARDYQRPMEGYTF
TGCAGTGCTAGAGATTATCAACGACCGATGGAGGGCTACACCTTC